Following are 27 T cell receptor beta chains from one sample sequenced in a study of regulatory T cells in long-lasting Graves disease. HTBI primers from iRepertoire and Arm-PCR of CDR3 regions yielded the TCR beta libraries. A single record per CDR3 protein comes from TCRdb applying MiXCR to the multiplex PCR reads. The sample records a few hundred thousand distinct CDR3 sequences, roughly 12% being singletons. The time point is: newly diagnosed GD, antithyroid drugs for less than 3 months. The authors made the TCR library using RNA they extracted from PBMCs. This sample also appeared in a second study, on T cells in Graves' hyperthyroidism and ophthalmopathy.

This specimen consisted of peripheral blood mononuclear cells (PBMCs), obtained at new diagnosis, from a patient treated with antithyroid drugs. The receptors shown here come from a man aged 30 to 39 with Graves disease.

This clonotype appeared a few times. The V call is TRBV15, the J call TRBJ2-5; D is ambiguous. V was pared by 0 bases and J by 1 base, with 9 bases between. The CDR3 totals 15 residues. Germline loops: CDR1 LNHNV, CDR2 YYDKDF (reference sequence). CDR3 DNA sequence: TGTGCCACCAGCAGAGATTGGTCGTCCCAAGAGACCCAGTACTTC. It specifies CATSRDWSSQETQYF.

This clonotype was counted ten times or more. CDR3 coding DNA: TGTGCCACCAGTGATACGACAGTGTATGGCGATGAGCAGTTCTTC. As protein: CATSDTTVYGDEQFF. The rearrangement joins TRBV24-1 to TRBJ2-1; the D gene is possibly TRBD1 (5 bases). This CDR3 comprises 15 residues. The V and J ends lost 3 bases and 8 bases respectively, with 16 bases between them. Germline V gene sequence: CDR1 KGHDR, CDR2 SFDVKD.

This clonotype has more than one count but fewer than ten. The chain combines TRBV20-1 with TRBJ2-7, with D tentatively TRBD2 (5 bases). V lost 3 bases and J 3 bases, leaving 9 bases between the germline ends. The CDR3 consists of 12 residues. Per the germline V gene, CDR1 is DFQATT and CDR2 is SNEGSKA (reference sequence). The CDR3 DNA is TGCAGTGCTAGGCGACTAATCTACGAGCAGTACTTC. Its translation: CSARRLIYEQYF.

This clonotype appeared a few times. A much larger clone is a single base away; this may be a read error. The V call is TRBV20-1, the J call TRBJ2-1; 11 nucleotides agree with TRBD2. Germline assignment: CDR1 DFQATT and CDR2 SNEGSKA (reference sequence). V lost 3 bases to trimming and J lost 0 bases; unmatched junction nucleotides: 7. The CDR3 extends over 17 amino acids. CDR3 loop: CSARELAGVSSYNEQFF. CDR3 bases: TGCAGTGCTAGGGAACTAGCGGGAGTAAGCTCCTACAATGAGCAGTTCTTC.

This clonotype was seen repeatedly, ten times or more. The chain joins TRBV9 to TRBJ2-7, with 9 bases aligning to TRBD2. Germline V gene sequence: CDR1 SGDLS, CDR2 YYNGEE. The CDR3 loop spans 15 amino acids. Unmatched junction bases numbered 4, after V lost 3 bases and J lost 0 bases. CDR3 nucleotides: TGTGCCAGCAGCGGACTAGCGGAAAGCTCCTACGAGCAGTACTTC. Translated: CASSGLAESSYEQYF.

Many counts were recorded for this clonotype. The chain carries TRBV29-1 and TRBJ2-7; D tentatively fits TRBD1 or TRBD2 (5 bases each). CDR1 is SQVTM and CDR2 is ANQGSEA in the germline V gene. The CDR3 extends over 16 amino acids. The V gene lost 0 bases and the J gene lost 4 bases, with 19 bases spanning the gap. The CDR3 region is CSVEDRGQGRLYEQYF. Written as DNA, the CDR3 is TGCAGCGTTGAAGATAGAGGGCAGGGAAGGTTATACGAGCAGTACTTC.

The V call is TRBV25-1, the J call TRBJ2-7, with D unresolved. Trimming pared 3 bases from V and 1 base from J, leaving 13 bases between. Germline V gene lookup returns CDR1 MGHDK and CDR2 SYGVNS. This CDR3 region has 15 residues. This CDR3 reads CASSDPGPSSYEQYF. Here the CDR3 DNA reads TGTGCCAGCAGTGACCCAGGACCCTCTTCCTACGAGCAGTACTTC.

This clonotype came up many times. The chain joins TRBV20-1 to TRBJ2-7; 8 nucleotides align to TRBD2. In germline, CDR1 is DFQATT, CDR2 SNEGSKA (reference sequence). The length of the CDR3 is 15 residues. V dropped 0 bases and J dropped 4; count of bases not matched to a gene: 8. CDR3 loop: CSARDRGAGGYEQYF. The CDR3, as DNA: TGCAGTGCTAGAGATCGAGGCGCGGGGGGATACGAGCAGTACTTC.

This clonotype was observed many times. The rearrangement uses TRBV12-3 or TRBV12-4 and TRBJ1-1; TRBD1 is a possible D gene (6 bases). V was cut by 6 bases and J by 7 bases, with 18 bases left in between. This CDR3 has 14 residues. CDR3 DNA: TGTGCCAGCAGCCAAAGGGGGGTAGGGCTTGAAGCTTTCTTT. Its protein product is CASSQRGVGLEAFF.

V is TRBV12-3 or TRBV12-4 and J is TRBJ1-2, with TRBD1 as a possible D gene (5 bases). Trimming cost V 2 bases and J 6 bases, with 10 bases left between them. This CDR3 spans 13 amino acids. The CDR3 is CASSLRAGDGYTF. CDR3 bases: TGTGCCAGCAGTTTACGGGCGGGGGATGGCTACACCTTC.

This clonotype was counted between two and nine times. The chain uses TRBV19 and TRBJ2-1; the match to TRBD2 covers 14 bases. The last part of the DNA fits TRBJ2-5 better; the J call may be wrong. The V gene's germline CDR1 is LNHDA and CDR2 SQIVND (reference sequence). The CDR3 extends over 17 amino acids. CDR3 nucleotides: TGTGCCAGTAGTCCGAGGACTAGCGGGAGGTATCAAGAGACCCAGTACTTC. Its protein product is CASSPRTSGRYQETQYF.

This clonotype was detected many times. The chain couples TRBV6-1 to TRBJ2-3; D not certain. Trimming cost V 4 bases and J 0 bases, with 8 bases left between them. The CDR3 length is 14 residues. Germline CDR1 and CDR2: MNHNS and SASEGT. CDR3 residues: CASSGPDSTDTQYF. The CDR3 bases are TGTGCCAGCAGTGGCCCTGACAGCACAGATACGCAGTATTTT.

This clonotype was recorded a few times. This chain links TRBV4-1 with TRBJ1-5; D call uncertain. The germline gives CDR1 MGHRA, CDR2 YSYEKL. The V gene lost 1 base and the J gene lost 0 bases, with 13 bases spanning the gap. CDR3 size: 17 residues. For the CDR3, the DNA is TGCGCCAGCAGCCAAGGAGGCGGATCCTATAGCAATCAGCCCCAGCATTTT. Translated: CASSQGGGSYSNQPQHF.

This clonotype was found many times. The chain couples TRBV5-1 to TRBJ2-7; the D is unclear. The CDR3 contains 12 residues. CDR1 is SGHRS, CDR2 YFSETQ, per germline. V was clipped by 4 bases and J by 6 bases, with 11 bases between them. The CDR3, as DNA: TGCGCCAGCAGCGTAAGTACAAGCGAGCAGTACTTC. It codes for CASSVSTSEQYF.

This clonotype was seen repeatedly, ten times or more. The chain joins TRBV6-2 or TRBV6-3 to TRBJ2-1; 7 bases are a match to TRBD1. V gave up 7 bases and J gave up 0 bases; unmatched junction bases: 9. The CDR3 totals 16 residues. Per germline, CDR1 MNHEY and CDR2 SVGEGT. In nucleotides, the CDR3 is TGTGCCAGCACTCCGACAGGGTTAAGCTCCTACAATGAGCAGTTCTTC. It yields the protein CASTPTGLSSYNEQFF.

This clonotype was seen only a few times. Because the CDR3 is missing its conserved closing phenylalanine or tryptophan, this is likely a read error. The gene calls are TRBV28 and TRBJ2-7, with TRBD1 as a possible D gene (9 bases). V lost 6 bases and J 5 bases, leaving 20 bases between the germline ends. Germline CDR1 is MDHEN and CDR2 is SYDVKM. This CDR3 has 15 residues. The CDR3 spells CASREQGAAGDEQYL. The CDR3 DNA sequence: TGTGCCAGCAGAGAACAGGGGGCAGCGGGAGACGAGCAGTACCTC.

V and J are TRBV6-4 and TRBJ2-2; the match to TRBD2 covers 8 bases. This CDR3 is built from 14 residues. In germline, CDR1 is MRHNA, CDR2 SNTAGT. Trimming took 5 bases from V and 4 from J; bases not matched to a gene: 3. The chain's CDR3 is CASSSGRGTGELFF. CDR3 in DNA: TGTGCCAGCAGTAGCGGGAGAGGCACCGGGGAGCTGTTTTTT.

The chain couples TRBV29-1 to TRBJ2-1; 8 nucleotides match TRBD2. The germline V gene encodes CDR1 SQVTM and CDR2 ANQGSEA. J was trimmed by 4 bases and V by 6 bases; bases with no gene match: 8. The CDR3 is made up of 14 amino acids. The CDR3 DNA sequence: TGCAGCGTCGAACTAGCGGAGGTTTACAATGAGCAGTTCTTC. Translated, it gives CSVELAEVYNEQFF.

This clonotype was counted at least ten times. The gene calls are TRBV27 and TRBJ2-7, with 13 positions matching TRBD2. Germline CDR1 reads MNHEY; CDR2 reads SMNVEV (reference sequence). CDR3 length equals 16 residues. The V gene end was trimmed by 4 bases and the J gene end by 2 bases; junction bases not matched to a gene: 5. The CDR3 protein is CASSSATSGRTYEQYF. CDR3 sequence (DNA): TGTGCCAGCAGTTCCGCGACTAGCGGGAGGACCTACGAGCAGTACTTC.

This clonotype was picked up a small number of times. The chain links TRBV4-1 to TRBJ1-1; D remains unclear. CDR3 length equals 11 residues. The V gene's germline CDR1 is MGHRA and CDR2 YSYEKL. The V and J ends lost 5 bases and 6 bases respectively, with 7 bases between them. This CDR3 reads CASSFRSEAFF. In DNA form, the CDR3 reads TGCGCCAGCAGCTTCCGTTCTGAAGCTTTCTTT.

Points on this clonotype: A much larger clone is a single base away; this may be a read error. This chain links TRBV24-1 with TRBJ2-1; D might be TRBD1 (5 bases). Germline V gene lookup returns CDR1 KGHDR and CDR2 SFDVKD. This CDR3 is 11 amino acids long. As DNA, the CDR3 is TGTGACACCAGTGGGGCTAATGAGCAGTTCTTC. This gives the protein CDTSGANEQFF.

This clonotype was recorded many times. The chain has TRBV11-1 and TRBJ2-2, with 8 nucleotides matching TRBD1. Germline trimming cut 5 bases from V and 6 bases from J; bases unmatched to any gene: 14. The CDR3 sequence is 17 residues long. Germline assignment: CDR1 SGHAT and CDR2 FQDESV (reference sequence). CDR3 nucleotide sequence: TGTGCCAGCAGCCCTAGGCCCGGGACAGGAAGGTCCGGGGAGCTGTTTTTT. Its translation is CASSPRPGTGRSGELFF.

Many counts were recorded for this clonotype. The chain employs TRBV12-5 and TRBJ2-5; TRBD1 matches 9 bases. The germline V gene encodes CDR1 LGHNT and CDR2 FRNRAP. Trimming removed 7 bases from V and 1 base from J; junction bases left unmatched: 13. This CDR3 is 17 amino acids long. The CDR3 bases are TGTGCTAGTGTATCACAGGGGGCCATGGATCCCCAAGAGACCCAGTACTTC. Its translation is CASVSQGAMDPQETQYF.

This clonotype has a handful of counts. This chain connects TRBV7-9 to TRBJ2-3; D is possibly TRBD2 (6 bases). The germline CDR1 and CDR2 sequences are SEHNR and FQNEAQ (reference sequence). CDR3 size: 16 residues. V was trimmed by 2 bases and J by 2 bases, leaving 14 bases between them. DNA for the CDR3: TGTGCCAGCAGCTTATCGGCAGCGGGCCACACAGATACGCAGTATTTT. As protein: CASSLSAAGHTDTQYF.

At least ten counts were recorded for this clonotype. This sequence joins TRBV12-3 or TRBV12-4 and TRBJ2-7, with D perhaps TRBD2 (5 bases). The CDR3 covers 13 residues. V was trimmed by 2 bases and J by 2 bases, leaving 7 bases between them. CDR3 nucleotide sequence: TGTGCCAGCAGTTTATTGAGGGCCTACGAGCAGTACTTC. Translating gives CASSLLRAYEQYF.

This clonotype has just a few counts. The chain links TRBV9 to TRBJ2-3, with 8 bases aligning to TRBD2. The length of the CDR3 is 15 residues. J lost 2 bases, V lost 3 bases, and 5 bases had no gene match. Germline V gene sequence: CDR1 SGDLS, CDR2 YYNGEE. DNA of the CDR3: TGTGCCAGCAGCGCCCGGGGGGGGTACACAGATACGCAGTATTTT. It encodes CASSARGGYTDTQYF.

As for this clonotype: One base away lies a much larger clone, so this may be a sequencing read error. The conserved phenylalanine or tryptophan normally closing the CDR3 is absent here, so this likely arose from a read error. CDR3 coding DNA: TGTGCCAGCTCACCACCGGCGGCCGATCGGTACACCTCC. Translation gives CASSPPAADRYTS. The rearrangement uses TRBV18 and TRBJ1-2; D is uncertain. CDR3 length: 13 amino acids. V shed 0 bases and J shed 11 bases, with 13 bases lying between them. Per the germline V gene, CDR1 is KGHSH and CDR2 is LQKENI.